A single sample gave rise to the 5 T cell receptor beta chains below, sequenced in a study of early T cells in non-severe SARS-CoV-2 infection. TCRdb reanalysed the 5' RACE reads using MiXCR and keeps one entry per CDR3 protein. In the table there are around 84,000 distinct CDR3 sequences, about 9.4% of which are singletons. Here the sequenced sample was whole blood, taken at baseline. The source of these receptors is an adult who was a healthcare worker with PCR-confirmed SARS-CoV-2 infection or an uninfected control (not recorded which).

This clonotype was found a few times. The chain has TRBV10-1 and TRBJ2-5, with D possibly being TRBD1 or TRBD2 (5 bases each). Trimming removed 3 bases at V and 5 bases at J, with 16 bases between. The CDR3 spans 15 residues. CDR1 is WNHNN and CDR2 is SYGVQD in the germline V gene (reference sequence). The CDR3 region is CASSDGTGPGETQYF. The CDR3 DNA reads TGCGCCAGCAGTGACGGGACGGGCCCTGGGGAGACCCAGTACTTC.

V and J are TRBV5-6 and TRBJ2-1; the match to TRBD2 covers 7 bases. Losses at the gene ends were 3 bases for V and 6 bases for J; bases not matched to a gene: 6. Germline lookup yields CDR1 SGHDT and CDR2 YYEEEE. The CDR3 has 14 amino acids. CDR3 coding DNA: TGTGCCAGCAGCTCAAGAAGCGGGACCAATGAGCAGTTCTTC. Translating it yields CASSSRSGTNEQFF.

A few counts support this clonotype. The chain carries TRBV6-1 and TRBJ2-3, with 8 positions matching TRBD2. With 8 bases clipped from V and 2 bases from J, the junction kept 6 bases outside the gene matches. Looked up from germline, CDR1 is MNHNS and CDR2 is SASEGT. The CDR3 totals 14 residues. CDR3: CASGDGRDTDTQYF. In DNA form, the CDR3 reads TGTGCCAGCGGGGACGGGAGGGACACAGATACGCAGTATTTT.

The V call is TRBV5-4, the J call TRBJ2-5; D uncertain. The CDR3 is 14 residues long. The germline V and J ends were trimmed by 0 bases and 1 base, with 7 bases remaining between them. CDR1 and CDR2 from the germline V gene are SGHNT and YYREEE (reference sequence). CDR3 sequence (DNA): TGTGCCAGCAGCTTGGAAGTCAGCCAAGAGACCCAGTACTTC. Its protein is CASSLEVSQETQYF.

J is TRBJ1-3 and V is TRBV5-1; D perhaps matches TRBD1 (6 bases). Germline CDR1 reads SGHRS; CDR2 reads YFSETQ. The germline V and J ends were trimmed by 2 bases and 2 bases, with 11 bases remaining between them. CDR3 length equals 15 residues. The CDR3 sequence is CASSFLQGPGNTIYF. For the CDR3, the DNA is TGCGCCAGCAGCTTTCTACAGGGACCTGGAAACACCATATATTTT.